This T cell receptor (beta chain) came from a study of graft-versus-host responses after intestinal transplantation. Background on the study: Recipients obtained multivisceral, liver-intestinal, or isolated intestinal transplants. The study's findings and limits: Researchers found GvH clones in recipient marrow, and some showed up first in ileum or blood.

Generated by immunoSEQ multiplex PCR, the TCRdb table keeps only in-frame clones and is missing some. The sample includes nearly 1,500 clones, 92% of them seen just once. In the case of this clone: No antigen is known for it.

The germline V and J ends were trimmed by 4 bases and 7 bases, with 18 bases remaining between them. Germline lookup yields CDR1 SGHDT and CDR2 YYEEEE. This CDR3 has 14 amino acids. Sequencing was performed on PBMCs, taken 8 days after intestinal transplant. The sequence came from a human patient who received an intestinal transplant, so some T cells may come from the graft donor. The chain combines TRBV5-6 with TRBJ2-7; tentatively, D is TRBD1 (5 bases). CDR3 nucleotides: TGTGCCAGCAGCCCCGGACGGACACTTCTGGAGCAGTACTTC. Its translation: CASSPGRTLLEQYF.